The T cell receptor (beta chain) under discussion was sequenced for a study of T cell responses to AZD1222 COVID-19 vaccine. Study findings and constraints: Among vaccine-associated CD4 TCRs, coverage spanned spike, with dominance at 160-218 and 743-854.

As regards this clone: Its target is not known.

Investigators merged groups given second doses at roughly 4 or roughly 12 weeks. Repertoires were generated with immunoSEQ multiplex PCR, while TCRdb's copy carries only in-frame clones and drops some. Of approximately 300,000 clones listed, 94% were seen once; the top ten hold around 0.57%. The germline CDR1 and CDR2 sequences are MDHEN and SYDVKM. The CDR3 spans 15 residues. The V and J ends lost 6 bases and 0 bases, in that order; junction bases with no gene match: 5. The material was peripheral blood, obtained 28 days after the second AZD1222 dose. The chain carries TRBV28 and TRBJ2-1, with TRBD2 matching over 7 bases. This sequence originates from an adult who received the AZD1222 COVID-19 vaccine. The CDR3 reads CASSYGGGSYNEQFF. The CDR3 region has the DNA TGTGCCAGCAGCTATGGGGGGGGCTCCTACAATGAGCAGTTCTTC. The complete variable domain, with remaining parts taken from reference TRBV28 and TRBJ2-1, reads DVKVTQSSRYLVKRTGEKVFLECVQDMDHENMFWYRQDPGLGLRLIYFSYDVKMKEKGDIPEGYSVSREKKERFSLILESASTNQTSMYLCASSYGGGSYNEQFFGPGTRLTVL.